Presented here are 7 T cell receptor beta chains from one specimen sequenced in a study of PD-L1 blockade in urothelial cancer. The data were produced by immunoSEQ multiplex PCR, yet TCRdb's version contains in-frame clones alone and is incomplete. The sample lists 70,000 or so clones; 84% were seen once. Source: PBMCs, taken around atezolizumab (anti-PD-L1) treatment. These receptors originate from a man between 65 and 85 years old with urothelial cancer.

Here the CDR3 reads CSVEEGPSSYNEQFF. The CDR3 bases are TGCAGCGTTGAGGAGGGCCCTAGCTCCTACAATGAGCAGTTCTTC. The chain is built from TRBV29-1 and TRBJ2-1, with D possibly being TRBD2 (6 bases). Germline V gene data show CDR1 as SQVTM and CDR2 as ANQGSEA. V was cut by 3 bases and J by 0 bases, with 12 bases left in between. The CDR3 totals 15 residues.

This CDR3 reads CASSESGRTEAFF. In nucleotides, the CDR3 is TGTGCCAGCAGTGAGAGTGGGCGCACTGAAGCTTTCTTT. The chain uses TRBV2 and TRBJ1-1, with D unclear. CDR1 SNHLY and CDR2 FYNNEI come from the germline V gene. V lost 3 bases to trimming and J lost 4 bases, with 9 bases between them. The CDR3 is 13 amino acids.

The chain carries TRBV5-1 and TRBJ2-7; maybe TRBD2 (6 bases). Trimming removed 0 bases from V and 2 bases from J, with 15 bases in between. The CDR3 is 16 residues long. Germline CDR1 SGHRS, CDR2 YFSETQ. CDR3 nucleotides: TGCGCCAGCAGCTTGGCGCGGGATTGGGACCCCTACGAGCAGTACTTC. Its translation is CASSLARDWDPYEQYF.

This clone showed up just a few times. The CDR3, as DNA: TGTGCCAGTACGGGACAGGGACCCGAGCAGTACTTC. It codes for CASTGQGPEQYF. The J gene is TRBJ2-7, the V gene TRBV19; 9 nucleotides match TRBD1. Trimming at V came to 7 bases and at J to 6 bases, leaving 4 bases not matched to a gene. The germline V gene encodes CDR1 LNHDA and CDR2 SQIVND (reference sequence). This CDR3 region has 12 residues.

The V call is TRBV7-9, the J call TRBJ2-7; TRBD1 agrees at 10 bases. J was trimmed by 3 bases and V by 4 bases; bases with no gene match: 3. Looked up from germline, CDR1 is SEHNR and CDR2 is FQNEAQ (reference sequence). This CDR3 contains 14 residues. Here the CDR3 DNA reads TGTGCCAGCAGCTCCCGGGACAGGGGCTACGAGCAGTACTTC. Encoded protein: CASSSRDRGYEQYF.

The genes are TRBV11-2 and TRBJ2-5; TRBD1 matches 8 bases. The CDR3 runs to 15 residues. Looked up from germline, CDR1 is SGHAT and CDR2 is FQNNGV. Trimming cost V 5 bases and J 4 bases; bases outside gene matches: 9. CDR3 DNA sequence: TGTGCCAGCAGCCCCGCAGGGGGCTCAATAGAGACCCAGTACTTC. Amino acids: CASSPAGGSIETQYF.

V is TRBV18 and J is TRBJ2-5, with 10 positions matching TRBD1. There are 14 residues in the CDR3. V shed 5 bases and J 4 bases; nucleotides not matched to a gene: 4. Germline lookup yields CDR1 KGHSH and CDR2 LQKENI. The DNA of the CDR3 is TGTGCCAGCTCATCCGGACAGGGGGGAGAGACCCAGTACTTC. As protein: CASSSGQGGETQYF.